The rows below give T cell receptor beta chains drawn from one sample of a study of T cell responses to AZD1222 COVID-19 vaccine. TCRdb's copy holds only in-frame clones and misses some; the assay was immunoSEQ multiplex PCR. The sample holds roughly 160,000 clones, about nine tenths seen once. The sample here was peripheral blood, taken on day 0 of AZD1222 vaccination. All receptors derive from an adult in good health. Each CDR3 is given with its conserved first and last residue. A D gene is named only where the DNA matches it firmly. Clone size, where shown, is once, few, many, or a class for clones that have expanded.

cdr3_length,clone_size,j_call,d_call,v_call,cdr3_nt,cdr3_aa
13,many,TRBJ2-7,NA,TRBV12-3/TRBV12-4,TGTGCCAGCAGTTCAGGTAGGGACAACGAGCAGTACTTC,CASSSGRDNEQYF
13,NA,TRBJ1-6,NA,TRBV12-3/TRBV12-4,TGTGCCAGCAGTAGGACAGCCAATTCACCCCTCCACTTT,CASSRTANSPLHF
16,NA,TRBJ1-1,NA,TRBV11-3,TGTGCCAGCAGCTTAGGCTTTCAGGGGAAGGACACTGAAGCTTTCTTT,CASSLGFQGKDTEAFF
13,few,TRBJ1-2,NA,TRBV6-5,TGTGCCAGCAGTTACGCCGCAGGGAATGGCTACACCTTC,CASSYAAGNGYTF
14,once,TRBJ1-1,NA,TRBV18,TGTGCCAGCTCACCGAGACAGTTGAACACTGAAGCTTTCTTT,CASSPRQLNTEAFF
14,NA,TRBJ1-2,TRBD1,TRBV24-1,TGTGCCACCAGTGATCCGGACAGGGAATTTGGCTACACCTTC,CATSDPDREFGYTF
13,NA,TRBJ1-2,NA,TRBV18,TGTGCCAGCTCACCTGCAGTCCGCTATGGCTACACCTTC,CASSPAVRYGYTF
16,NA,TRBJ1-3,NA,TRBV3-1/TRBV3-2,TGTGCCAGCAGCCTCGGCATAGGCCGCTCTGGAAACACCATATATTTT,CASSLGIGRSGNTIYF
13,NA,TRBJ1-1,NA,TRBV11-3,TGTGCCAGCAGCCGAACAGGGAACACTGAAGCTTTCTTT,CASSRTGNTEAFF
14,NA,TRBJ2-1,NA,TRBV19,TGTGCCAGTCTCGATACGGGGAGGTACAATGAGCAGTTCTTC,CASLDTGRYNEQFF
14,NA,TRBJ2-3,NA,TRBV6-5,TGTGCCAGCAGGAAAGGGGGGCCGGAGGATACGCAGTATTTT,CASRKGGPEDTQYF
16,many,TRBJ2-3,NA,TRBV7-6,TGTGCCAGCAGCCCTCCCAGCGGAGTTAGCACAGATACGCAGTATTTT,CASSPPSGVSTDTQYF
16,NA,TRBJ2-6,NA,TRBV3-1/TRBV3-2,TGTGCCAGCAGCCAAGAAGGATACTCTGGGGCCAACGTCCTGACTTTC,CASSQEGYSGANVLTF
14,NA,TRBJ1-6,TRBD1,TRBV5-4,TGTGCCAGCAGCAAAACAGGGGTGAATTCACCCCTCCACTTT,CASSKTGVNSPLHF
16,NA,TRBJ2-2,TRBD2,TRBV11-2,TGTGCCAGCAGCCTCCTAGCGGGGGCGAACACCGGGGAGCTGTTTTTT,CASSLLAGANTGELFF
15,NA,TRBJ1-5,NA,TRBV2,TGTGCCAGCAGTCTCCATGCCCAACAAAATCAGCCCCAGCATTTT,CASSLHAQQNQPQHF
14,NA,TRBJ2-1,NA,TRBV29-1,TGCAGCGTTCGGGGCGGGGTTGTCTACAATGAGCAGTTCTTC,CSVRGGVVYNEQFF
13,NA,TRBJ1-1,NA,TRBV28,TGTGCCAGCAGGCCACACACGAACACTGAAGCTTTCTTT,CASRPHTNTEAFF
13,once,TRBJ1-2,NA,TRBV7-3,TGTGCCAGCAGCTCGGGACCTTATTATGGCTACACCTTC,CASSSGPYYGYTF
16,NA,TRBJ2-2,NA,TRBV27,TGTGCCAGCAGTCCCCTTAGAGGGAAGGGCACCGGGGAGCTGTTTTTT,CASSPLRGKGTGELFF
15,once,TRBJ2-5,NA,TRBV9,TGTGCCAGCAGCGTCGGGGGAACCTCGAGGGAGACCCAGTACTTC,CASSVGGTSRETQYF
13,NA,TRBJ1-1,NA,TRBV7-9,TGTGCCAGCAGCTTAGTAGGGGCCACTGAAGCTTTCTTT,CASSLVGATEAFF
15,NA,TRBJ2-5,NA,TRBV6-5,TGTGCCAGCAGTCCAACTGGGGTTGGAGGAGAGACCCAGTACTTC,CASSPTGVGGETQYF
11,NA,TRBJ1-1,NA,TRBV28,TGTGCCAGCCAACAGAACACTGAAGCTTTCTTT,CASQQNTEAFF
14,NA,TRBJ1-4,NA,TRBV14,TGTGCCAGCTCCGCCCGCAGACCAAATGAAAAACTGTTTTTT,CASSARRPNEKLFF
15,NA,TRBJ1-6,NA,TRBV18,TGTGCCAGCTCCCCTTTCACAGGGTTTAATTCACCCCTCCACTTT,CASSPFTGFNSPLHF
16,NA,TRBJ2-1,TRBD2,TRBV2,TGTGCCAGCAGTGGAAGGCGGGGGGAGGTATACAATGAGCAGTTCTTC,CASSGRRGEVYNEQFF
12,NA,TRBJ1-2,NA,TRBV19,TGTGCCAGTAGTCTAACCAACTATGGCTACACCTTC,CASSLTNYGYTF
13,NA,TRBJ1-5,TRBD1,TRBV6-1,TGTGCCAGCAGTGAGACAGGGGTCCAGCCCCAGCATTTT,CASSETGVQPQHF
13,NA,TRBJ1-2,NA,TRBV2,TGTGCCAGCAGTGAAGACCCGACCAATGGCTACACCTTC,CASSEDPTNGYTF
15,NA,TRBJ1-2,TRBD1,TRBV4-3,TGCGCCAGCAGCCACCAGACAGGGGAGGACTATGGCTACACCTTC,CASSHQTGEDYGYTF
13,NA,TRBJ1-1,TRBD1,TRBV5-5,TGTGCCAGCAGCTCTCAGGGGGCTAAGGAAGCTTTCTTT,CASSSQGAKEAFF
15,few,TRBJ1-6,NA,TRBV19,TGTGCCAGTAGTACCGATAGCTCCTATAATTCACCCCTCCACTTT,CASSTDSSYNSPLHF
17,few,TRBJ2-3,TRBD2,TRBV24-1,TGTGCCACCAGTGCCACCTCCCTAGCGGGGTTCACAGATACGCAGTATTTT,CATSATSLAGFTDTQYF
15,NA,TRBJ1-1,NA,TRBV10-3,TGTGCCATCAGACTTGAAGGAGGGGGGGACACTGAAGCTTTCTTT,CAIRLEGGGDTEAFF
15,once,TRBJ1-3,NA,TRBV28,TGTGCCAGCATCGAAGGGGGGCCCTCTGGAAACACCATATATTTT,CASIEGGPSGNTIYF
14,NA,TRBJ1-3,NA,TRBV28,TGTGCCAGCAGTTCCTCAAGCTCTGGAAACACCATATATTTT,CASSSSSSGNTIYF
13,NA,TRBJ1-1,NA,TRBV19,TGTGCCAGTAAATTGCAGTTCGATACTGAAGCTTTCTTT,CASKLQFDTEAFF
13,NA,TRBJ2-3,NA,TRBV5-1,TGCGCCAGCAGTTTCGAGGGGACAGATACGCAGTATTTT,CASSFEGTDTQYF
21,NA,TRBJ1-6,NA,TRBV4-1,TGCGCCAGCAGCCAACCCTGGTCGGGCTCTCCCATGGGCTCCTATAATTCACCCCTCCACTTT,CASSQPWSGSPMGSYNSPLHF
14,NA,TRBJ2-7,NA,TRBV5-1,TGCGCCAGCAGCGAGGACGGGCCGGGAGACGAGCAGTACTTC,CASSEDGPGDEQYF
15,NA,TRBJ1-5,TRBD1,TRBV7-2,TGTGCCAGCAGCCAGATTACAGGGGGCAATCAGCCCCAGCATTTT,CASSQITGGNQPQHF
15,NA,TRBJ2-4,NA,TRBV19,TGTGCCAGTAGTATTATGGCAGCGGCCAAAAACATTCAGTACTTC,CASSIMAAAKNIQYF
15,once,TRBJ2-2,TRBD1,TRBV4-2,TGTGCCAGCAGCCTTGGGACAGCGAACACCGGGGAGCTGTTTTTT,CASSLGTANTGELFF
17,NA,TRBJ1-6,NA,TRBV27,TGTGCCAGCAGTTTATCGCGGGCGAGCTCCTATAATTCACCCCTCCACTTT,CASSLSRASSYNSPLHF
17,NA,TRBJ2-2,NA,TRBV2,TGTGCCAGCAGGGGGGGGCAGCACGAATCCTCCACCGGGGAGCTGTTTTTT,CASRGGQHESSTGELFF
15,NA,TRBJ1-1,NA,TRBV6-5,TGTGCCAGCAGTTACTCGATGGGTCTGGGCGCTGAAGCTTTCTTT,CASSYSMGLGAEAFF
15,NA,TRBJ1-6,NA,TRBV28,TGTGCCAGCCAAGACGGGGGATCCTATAATTCACCCCTCCACTTT,CASQDGGSYNSPLHF
14,NA,TRBJ1-4,TRBD1,TRBV7-9,TGTGCCAGCAGCAAAGGACAGGGCGGAGAAAAACTGTTTTTT,CASSKGQGGEKLFF
16,NA,TRBJ2-2,NA,TRBV19,TGTGCCAGTAGAGTCCAGACTAGAAAGGGCACCGGGGAGCTGTTTTTT,CASRVQTRKGTGELFF
12,NA,TRBJ2-5,NA,TRBV6-2/TRBV6-3,TGTGCCAGCAGTTATTTGAAAGAGACCCAGTACTTC,CASSYLKETQYF
15,NA,TRBJ2-2,TRBD1,TRBV5-1,TGCGCCAGCAGCTTGGGGGACAGAAACACCGGGGAGCTGTTTTTT,CASSLGDRNTGELFF
15,NA,TRBJ2-7,NA,TRBV4-1,TGCGCCAGCAGCCAAGATGACGGAAGCTCCTACGAGCAGTACTTC,CASSQDDGSSYEQYF
13,once,TRBJ1-2,NA,TRBV28,TGTGCCAGCAGTTCCACAGAGTTCTATGGCTACACCTTC,CASSSTEFYGYTF
15,NA,TRBJ1-1,NA,TRBV5-1,TGCGCCAGCAGTCACTCCGGGACGGTGAACACTGAAGCTTTCTTT,CASSHSGTVNTEAFF